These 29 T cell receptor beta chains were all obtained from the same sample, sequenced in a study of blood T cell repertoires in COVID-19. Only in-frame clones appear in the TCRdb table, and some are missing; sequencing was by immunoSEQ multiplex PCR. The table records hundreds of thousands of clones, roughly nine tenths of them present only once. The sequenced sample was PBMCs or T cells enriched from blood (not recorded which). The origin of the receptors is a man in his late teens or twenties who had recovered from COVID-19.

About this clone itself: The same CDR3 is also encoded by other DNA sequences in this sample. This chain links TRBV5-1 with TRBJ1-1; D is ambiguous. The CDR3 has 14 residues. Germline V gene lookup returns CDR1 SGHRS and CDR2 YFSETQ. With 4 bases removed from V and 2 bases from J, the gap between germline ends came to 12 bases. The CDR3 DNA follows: TGCGCCAGCAGCGGCGGGCAGCCAAACACTGAAGCTTTCTTT. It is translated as CASSGGQPNTEAFF.

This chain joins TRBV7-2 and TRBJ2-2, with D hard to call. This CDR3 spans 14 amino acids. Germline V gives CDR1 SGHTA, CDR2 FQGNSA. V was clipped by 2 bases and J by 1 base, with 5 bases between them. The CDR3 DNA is TGTGCCAGCAGCTTATACAGGAACACCGGGGAGCTGTTTTTT. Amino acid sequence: CASSLYRNTGELFF. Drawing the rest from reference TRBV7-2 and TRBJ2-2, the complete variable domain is GAGVSQSPSNKVTEKGKDVELRCDPISGHTALYWYRQSLGQGLEFLIYFQGNSAPDKSGLPSDRFSAERTGGSVSTLTIQRTQQEDSAVYLCASSLYRNTGELFFGEGSRLTVL.

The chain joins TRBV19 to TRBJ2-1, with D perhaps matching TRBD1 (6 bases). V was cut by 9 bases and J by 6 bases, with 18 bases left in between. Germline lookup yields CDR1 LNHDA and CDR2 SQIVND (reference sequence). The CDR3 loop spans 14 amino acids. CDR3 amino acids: CASRPNRVGNEQFF. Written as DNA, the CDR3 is TGTGCCAGCCGGCCCAACAGGGTTGGCAATGAGCAGTTCTTC.

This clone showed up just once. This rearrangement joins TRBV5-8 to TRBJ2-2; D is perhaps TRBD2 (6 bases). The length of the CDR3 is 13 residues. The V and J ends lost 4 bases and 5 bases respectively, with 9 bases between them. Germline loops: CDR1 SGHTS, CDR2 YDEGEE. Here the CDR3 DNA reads TGTGCCAGCAGCCGGGAGTATACCGGGGAGCTGTTTTTT. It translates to CASSREYTGELFF. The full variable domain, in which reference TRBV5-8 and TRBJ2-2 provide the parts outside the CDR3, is EAGVTQSPTHLIKTRGQQATLRCSPISGHTSVYWYQQALGLGLQFLLWYDEGEERNRGNFPPRFSGRQFPNYSSELNVNALELEDSALYLCASSREYTGELFFGEGSRLTVL.

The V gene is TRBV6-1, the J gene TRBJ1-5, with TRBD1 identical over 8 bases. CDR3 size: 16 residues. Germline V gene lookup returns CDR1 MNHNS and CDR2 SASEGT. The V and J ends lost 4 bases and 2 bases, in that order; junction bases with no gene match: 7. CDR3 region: CASSGDRGKCNQPQHF. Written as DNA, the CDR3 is TGTGCCAGCAGTGGAGACAGGGGTAAGTGCAATCAGCCCCAGCATTTT.

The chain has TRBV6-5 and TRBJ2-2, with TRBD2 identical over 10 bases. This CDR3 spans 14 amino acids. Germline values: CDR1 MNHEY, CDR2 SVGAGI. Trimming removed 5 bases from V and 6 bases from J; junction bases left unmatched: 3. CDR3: CASSRLAGAGELFF. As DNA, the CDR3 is TGTGCCAGCAGTCGACTAGCGGGTGCCGGGGAGCTGTTTTTT.

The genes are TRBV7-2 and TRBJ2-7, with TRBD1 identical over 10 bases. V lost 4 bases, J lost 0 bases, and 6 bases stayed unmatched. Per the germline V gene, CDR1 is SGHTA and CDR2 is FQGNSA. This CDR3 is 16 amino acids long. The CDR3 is CASSSWTGGSSYEQYF. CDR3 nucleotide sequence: TGTGCCAGCAGCTCCTGGACAGGGGGTTCCTCCTACGAGCAGTACTTC. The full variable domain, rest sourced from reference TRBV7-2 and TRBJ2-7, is GAGVSQSPSNKVTEKGKDVELRCDPISGHTALYWYRQSLGQGLEFLIYFQGNSAPDKSGLPSDRFSAERTGGSVSTLTIQRTQQEDSAVYLCASSSWTGGSSYEQYFGPGTRLTVT.

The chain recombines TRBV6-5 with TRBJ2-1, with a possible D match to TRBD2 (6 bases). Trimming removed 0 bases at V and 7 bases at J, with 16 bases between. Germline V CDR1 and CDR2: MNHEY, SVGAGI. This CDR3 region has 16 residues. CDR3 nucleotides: TGTGCCAGCAGTTACTCGATGGGCGGGACGGTTAATGAGCAGTTCTTC. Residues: CASSYSMGGTVNEQFF.

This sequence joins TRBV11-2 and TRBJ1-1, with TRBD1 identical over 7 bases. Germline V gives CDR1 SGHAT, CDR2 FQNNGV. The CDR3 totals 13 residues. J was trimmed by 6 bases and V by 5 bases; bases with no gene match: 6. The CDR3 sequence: CASSDNRGPEAFF. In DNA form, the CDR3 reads TGTGCCAGCAGCGATAACAGGGGCCCTGAAGCTTTCTTT.

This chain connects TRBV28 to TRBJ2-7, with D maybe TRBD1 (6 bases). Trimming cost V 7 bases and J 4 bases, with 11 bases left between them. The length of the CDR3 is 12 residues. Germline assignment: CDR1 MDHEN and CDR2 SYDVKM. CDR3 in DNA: TGTGCCAGCAAGCTGGGGGCTTACGAGCAGTACTTC. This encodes CASKLGAYEQYF.

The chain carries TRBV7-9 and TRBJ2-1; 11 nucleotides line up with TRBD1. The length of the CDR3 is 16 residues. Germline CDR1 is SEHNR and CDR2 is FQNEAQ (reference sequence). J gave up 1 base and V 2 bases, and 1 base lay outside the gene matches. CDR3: CASSLRDRGSYNEQFF. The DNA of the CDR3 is TGTGCCAGCAGCTTACGGGACAGGGGGTCCTACAATGAGCAGTTCTTC.

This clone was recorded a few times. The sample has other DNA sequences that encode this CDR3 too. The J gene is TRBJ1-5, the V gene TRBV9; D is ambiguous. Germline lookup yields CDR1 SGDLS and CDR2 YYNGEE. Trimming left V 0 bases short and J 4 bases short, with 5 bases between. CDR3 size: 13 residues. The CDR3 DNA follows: TGTGCCAGCAGCGTAGGGGAGAATCAGCCCCAGCATTTT. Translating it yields CASSVGENQPQHF.

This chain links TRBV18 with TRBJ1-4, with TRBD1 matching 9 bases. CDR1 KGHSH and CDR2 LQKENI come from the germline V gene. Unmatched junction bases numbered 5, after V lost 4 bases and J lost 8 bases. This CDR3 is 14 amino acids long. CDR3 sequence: CASSLRTGEEKLFF. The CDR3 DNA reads TGTGCCAGCTCACTACGGACAGGGGAAGAAAAACTGTTTTTT.

The CDR3 spells CASSGGLGNIQYF. The DNA for the CDR3 is TGTGCCAGCAGCGGTGGACTGGGAAACATTCAGTACTTC. V is TRBV5-4 and J is TRBJ2-4, with D possibly being TRBD2 (5 bases). The CDR3 runs 13 residues. With 4 bases removed from V and 6 bases from J, the gap between germline ends came to 11 bases. The V gene's germline CDR1 is SGHNT and CDR2 YYREEE (reference sequence).

CDR3: CVLDRSFGELFF. The CDR3 region has the DNA TGTGTTTTAGACAGGTCTTTCGGGGAGCTGTTTTTT. The chain couples TRBV5-6 to TRBJ2-2; possibly TRBD1 for D (6 bases). CDR3 size: 12 residues. Germline loops: CDR1 SGHDT, CDR2 YYEEEE. Together with reference TRBV5-6 and TRBJ2-2, the CDR3 gives the full variable domain: DAGVTQSPTHLIKTRGQQVTLRCSPKSGHDTVSWYQQALGQGPQFIFQYYEEEERQRGNFPDRFSGHQFPNYSSELNVNALLLGDSALYLCVLDRSFGELFFGEGSRLTVL.

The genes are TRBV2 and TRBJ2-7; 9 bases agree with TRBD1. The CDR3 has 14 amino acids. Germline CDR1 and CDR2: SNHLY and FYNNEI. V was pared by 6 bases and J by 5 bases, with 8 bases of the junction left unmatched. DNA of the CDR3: TGTGCCAGCAGGGGATGGGACAGGGTCCACGAGCAGTACTTC. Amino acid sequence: CASRGWDRVHEQYF.

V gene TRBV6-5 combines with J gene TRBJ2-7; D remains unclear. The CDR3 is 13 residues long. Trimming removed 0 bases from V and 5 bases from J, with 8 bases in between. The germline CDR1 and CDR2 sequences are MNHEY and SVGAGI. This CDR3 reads CASSYSRAHEQYF. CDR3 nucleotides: TGTGCCAGCAGTTACTCGAGAGCGCACGAGCAGTACTTC.

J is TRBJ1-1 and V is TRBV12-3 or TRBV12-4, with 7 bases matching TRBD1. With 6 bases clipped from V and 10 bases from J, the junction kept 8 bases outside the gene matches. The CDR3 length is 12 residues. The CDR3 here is CASRRSTGRAFF. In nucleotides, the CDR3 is TGTGCCAGCAGAAGATCGACAGGGCGAGCTTTCTTT.

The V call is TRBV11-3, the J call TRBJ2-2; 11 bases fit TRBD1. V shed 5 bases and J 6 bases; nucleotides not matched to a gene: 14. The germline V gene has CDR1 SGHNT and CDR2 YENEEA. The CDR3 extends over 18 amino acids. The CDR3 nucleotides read TGTGCCAGCAGCATTGGACAGGGGGCGTCGTTGCGGTCCGGGGAGCTGTTTTTT. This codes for CASSIGQGASLRSGELFF. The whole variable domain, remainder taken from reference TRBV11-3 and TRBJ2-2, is EAGVVQSPRYKIIEKKQPVAFWCNPISGHNTLYWYLQNLGQGPELLIRYENEEAVDDSQLPKDRFSAERLKGVDSTLKIQPAELGDSAVYLCASSIGQGASLRSGELFFGEGSRLTVL.

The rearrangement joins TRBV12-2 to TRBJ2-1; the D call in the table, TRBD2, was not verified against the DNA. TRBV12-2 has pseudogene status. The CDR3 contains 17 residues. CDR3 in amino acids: CASRSNPRGRSYNEQFF. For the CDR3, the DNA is TGTGCAAGTCGCTCAAACCCGCGGGGTAGGTCCTACAATGAGCAGTTCTTC.

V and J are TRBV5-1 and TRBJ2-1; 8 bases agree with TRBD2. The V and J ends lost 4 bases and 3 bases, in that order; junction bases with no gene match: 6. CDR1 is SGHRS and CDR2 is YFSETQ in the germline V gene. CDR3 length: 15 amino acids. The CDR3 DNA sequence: TGCGCCAGCAGCCCACTAGCGGCCAACTACAATGAGCAGTTCTTC. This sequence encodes CASSPLAANYNEQFF. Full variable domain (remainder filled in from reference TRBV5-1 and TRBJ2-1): KAGVTQTPRYLIKTRGQQVTLSCSPISGHRSVSWYQQTPGQGLQFLFEYFSETQRNKGNFPGRFSGRQFSNSRSEMNVSTLELGDSALYLCASSPLAANYNEQFFGPGTRLTVL.

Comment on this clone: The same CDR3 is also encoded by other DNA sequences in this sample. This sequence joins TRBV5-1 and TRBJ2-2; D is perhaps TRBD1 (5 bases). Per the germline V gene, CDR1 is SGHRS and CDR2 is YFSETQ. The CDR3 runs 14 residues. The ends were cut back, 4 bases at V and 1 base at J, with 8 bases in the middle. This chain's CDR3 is CASSSQGNTGELFF. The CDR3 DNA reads TGCGCCAGCAGCAGTCAGGGGAACACCGGGGAGCTGTTTTTT.

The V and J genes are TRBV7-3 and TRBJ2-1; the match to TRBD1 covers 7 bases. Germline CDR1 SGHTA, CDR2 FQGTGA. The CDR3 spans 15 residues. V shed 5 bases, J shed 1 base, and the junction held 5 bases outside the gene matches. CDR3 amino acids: CASSPGQVSYNEQFF. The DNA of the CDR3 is TGTGCCAGCAGCCCCGGACAGGTATCCTACAATGAGCAGTTCTTC.

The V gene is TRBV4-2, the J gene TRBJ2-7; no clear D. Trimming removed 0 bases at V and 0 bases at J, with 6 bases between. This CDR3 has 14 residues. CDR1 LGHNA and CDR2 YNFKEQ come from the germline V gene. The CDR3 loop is CASSQDAHSYEQYF. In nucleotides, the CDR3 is TGTGCCAGCAGCCAAGATGCGCACTCCTACGAGCAGTACTTC.

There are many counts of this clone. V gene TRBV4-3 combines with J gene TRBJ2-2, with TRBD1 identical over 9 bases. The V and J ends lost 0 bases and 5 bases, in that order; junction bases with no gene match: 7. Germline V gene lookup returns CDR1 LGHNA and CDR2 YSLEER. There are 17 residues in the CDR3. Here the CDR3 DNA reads TGCGCCAGCAGCCAAGATCGGGGACAGGGTCGTACCGGGGAGCTGTTTTTT. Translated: CASSQDRGQGRTGELFF.

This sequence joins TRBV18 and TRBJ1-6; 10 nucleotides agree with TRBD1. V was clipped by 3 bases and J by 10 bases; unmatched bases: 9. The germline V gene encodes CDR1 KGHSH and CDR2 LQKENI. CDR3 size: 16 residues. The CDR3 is CASSPGWDRGNSPLHF. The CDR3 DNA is TGTGCCAGCTCACCGGGCTGGGACAGGGGTAACTCACCCCTCCACTTT.

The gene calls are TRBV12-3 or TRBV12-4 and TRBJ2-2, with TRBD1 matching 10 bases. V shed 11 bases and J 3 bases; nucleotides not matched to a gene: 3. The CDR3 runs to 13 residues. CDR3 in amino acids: CAWGTGDTGELFF. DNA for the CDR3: TGTGCCTGGGGGACAGGGGACACCGGGGAGCTGTTTTTT.

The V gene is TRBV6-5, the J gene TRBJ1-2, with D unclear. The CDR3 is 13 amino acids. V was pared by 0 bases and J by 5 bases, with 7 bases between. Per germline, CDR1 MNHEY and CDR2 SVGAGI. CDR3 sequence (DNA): TGTGCCAGCAGTTACTCGGTTACTTATGGCTACACCTTC. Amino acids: CASSYSVTYGYTF.

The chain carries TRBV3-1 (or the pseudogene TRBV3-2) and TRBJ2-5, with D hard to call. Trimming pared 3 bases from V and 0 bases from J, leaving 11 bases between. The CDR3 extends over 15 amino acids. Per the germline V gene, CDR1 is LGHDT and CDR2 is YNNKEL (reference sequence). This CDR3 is CASSQVTSHQETQYF. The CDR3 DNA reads TGTGCCAGCAGCCAGGTGACAAGCCACCAAGAGACCCAGTACTTC.